The clone carrying this T cell receptor (beta chain) turned up a few times. No antigen is known for it. The data stem from a study of beta chain features in type 1 diabetes. Study in general: Patients were similar to healthy donors in age and gender (as well as in cell yields). General study results and limits: Compared with healthy donors, patients appeared to share more similar naive, central memory and regulatory TCRB repertoires. Shorter TCRB CDR3s, moderately but significantly so, marked every one of the four CD4+ subsets in Type 1 diabetes patients. A pattern of fewer insertions and more deletions at VDJ junctions was seen in type 1 diabetes patients.

Every participating donor gave one draw, a heparinised blood sample averaging around 0.11 L. Germline values: CDR1 SQVTM, CDR2 ANQGSEA. Unmatched junction bases numbered 5, after V lost 4 bases and J lost 2 bases. This CDR3 has 15 amino acids. Every isolated RNA sample was fully reverse transcribed, so sequencing captured expressed TCRB transcripts. Here immunoSEQ multiplex PCR was the method, and the copy in TCRdb shows in-frame clones only, minus some. The sample shows more than 250,000 clones, roughly a quarter of them seen only once. The chain links TRBV29-1 to TRBJ2-1, with 10 bases that match TRBD2. The sample consisted of naive CD4+ T cells from blood. This receptor was obtained from a woman in her 30s with type 1 diabetes. As DNA, the CDR3 is TGCAGCGTTGTAAGACTAGCGGGCCCCTACAATGAGCAGTTCTTC. Its protein is CSVVRLAGPYNEQFF.